This TCR beta chain appears in the sequencing data of a study of spatial heterogeneity in lung cancer. Described time point: blood at routine non-recurrence follow-up after resection. Without sorting, whole RNA was sequenced from tumor, nontumor lung or frozen PBMC. The CDR3 loop spans 12 amino acids. Germline V lookup: CDR1 MDHEN, CDR2 SYDVKM. V was pared by 6 bases and J by 6 bases, with 9 bases between. Each CDR3 protein gets one entry after TCRdb re-called the 5' RACE reads with MiXCR. The table lists about 120,000 distinct CDR3 sequences, 9% to 15% of them singletons. The rearrangement links TRBV28 to TRBJ1-5; no clear D gene. Sequenced here: PBMCs, sampled at follow-up. The receptor was derived from a male donor with early-stage non-small cell lung cancer. Here the CDR3 DNA reads TGTGCCAGCAGGGGCGGGGTTCAGCCCCAGCATTTT. Protein product: CASRGGVQPQHF. Drawing the rest from reference TRBV28 and TRBJ1-5, the complete variable domain is DVKVTQSSRYLVKRTGEKVFLECVQDMDHENMFWYRQDPGLGLRLIYFSYDVKMKEKGDIPEGYSVSREKKERFSLILESASTNQTSMYLCASRGGVQPQHFGDGTRLSIL.